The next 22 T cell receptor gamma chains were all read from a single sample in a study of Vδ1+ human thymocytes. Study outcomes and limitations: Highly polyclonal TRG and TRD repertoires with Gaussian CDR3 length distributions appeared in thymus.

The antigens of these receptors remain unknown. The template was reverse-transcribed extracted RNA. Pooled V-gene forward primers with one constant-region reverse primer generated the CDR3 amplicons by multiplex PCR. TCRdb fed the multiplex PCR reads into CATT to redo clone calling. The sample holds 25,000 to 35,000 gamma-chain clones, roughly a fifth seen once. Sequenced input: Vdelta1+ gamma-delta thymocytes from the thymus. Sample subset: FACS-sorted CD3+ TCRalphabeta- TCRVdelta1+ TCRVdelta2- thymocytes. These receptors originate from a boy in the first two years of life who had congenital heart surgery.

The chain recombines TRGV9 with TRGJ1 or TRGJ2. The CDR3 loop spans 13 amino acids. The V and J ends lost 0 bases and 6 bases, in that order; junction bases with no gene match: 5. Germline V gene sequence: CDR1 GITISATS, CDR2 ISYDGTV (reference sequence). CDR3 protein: CALWEVGVYKKLF. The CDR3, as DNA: TGTGCCTTGTGGGAGGTGGGGGTTTATAAGAAACTCTTT.

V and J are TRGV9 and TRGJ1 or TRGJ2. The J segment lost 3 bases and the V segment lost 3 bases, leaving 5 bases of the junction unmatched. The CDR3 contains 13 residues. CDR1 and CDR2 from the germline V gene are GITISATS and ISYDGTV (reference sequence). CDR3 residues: CALWERPYYKKLF. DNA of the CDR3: TGTGCCTTGTGGGAGCGGCCTTATTATAAGAAACTCTTT.

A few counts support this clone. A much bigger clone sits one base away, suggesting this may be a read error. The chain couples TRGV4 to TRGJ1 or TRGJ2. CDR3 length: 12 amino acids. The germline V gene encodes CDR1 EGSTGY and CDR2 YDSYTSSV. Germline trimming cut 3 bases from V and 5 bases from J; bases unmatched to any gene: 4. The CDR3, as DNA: TGTGCCACCTGGGATTGGCATTATAAGAAACTCTTT. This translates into CATWDWHYKKLF.

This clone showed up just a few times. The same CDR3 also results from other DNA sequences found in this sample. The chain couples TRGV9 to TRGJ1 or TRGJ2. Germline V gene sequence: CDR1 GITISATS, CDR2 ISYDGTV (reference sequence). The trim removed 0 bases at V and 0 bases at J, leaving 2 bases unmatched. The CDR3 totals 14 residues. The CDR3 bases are TGTGCCTTGTGGGAGGTGATGAATTATTATAAGAAACTCTTT. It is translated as CALWEVMNYYKKLF.

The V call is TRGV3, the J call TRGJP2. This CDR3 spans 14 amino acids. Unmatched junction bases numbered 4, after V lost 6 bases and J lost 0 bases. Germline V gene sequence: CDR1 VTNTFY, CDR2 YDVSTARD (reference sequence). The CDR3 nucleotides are TGTGCCACCTGGAATTATAGTAGTGATTGGATCAAGACGTTT. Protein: CATWNYSSDWIKTF.

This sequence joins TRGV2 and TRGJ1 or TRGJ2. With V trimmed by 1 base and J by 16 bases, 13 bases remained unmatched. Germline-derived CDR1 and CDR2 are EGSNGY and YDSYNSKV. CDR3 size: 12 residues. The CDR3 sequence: CATWDGPRECLF. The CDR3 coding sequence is TGTGCCACCTGGGACGGCCCGAGGGAGTGTCTCTTT.

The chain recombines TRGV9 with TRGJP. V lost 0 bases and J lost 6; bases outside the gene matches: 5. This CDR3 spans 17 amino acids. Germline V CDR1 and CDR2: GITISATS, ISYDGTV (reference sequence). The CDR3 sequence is CALWEVHPELGKKIKVF. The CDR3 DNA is TGTGCCTTGTGGGAGGTGCACCCAGAGTTGGGCAAAAAAATCAAGGTATTT.

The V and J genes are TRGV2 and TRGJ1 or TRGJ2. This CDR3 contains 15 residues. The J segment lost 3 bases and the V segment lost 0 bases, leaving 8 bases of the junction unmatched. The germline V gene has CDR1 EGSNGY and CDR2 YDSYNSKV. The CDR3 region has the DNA TGTGCCACCTGGGACGGGCGAATCGGTTATTATAAGAAACTCTTT. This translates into CATWDGRIGYYKKLF.

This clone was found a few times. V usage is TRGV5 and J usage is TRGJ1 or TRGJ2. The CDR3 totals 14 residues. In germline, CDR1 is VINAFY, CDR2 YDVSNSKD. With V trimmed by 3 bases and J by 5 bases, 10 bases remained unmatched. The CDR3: CATWDGTKDYKKLF. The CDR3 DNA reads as TGTGCCACCTGGGACGGGACTAAGGATTATAAGAAACTCTTT.

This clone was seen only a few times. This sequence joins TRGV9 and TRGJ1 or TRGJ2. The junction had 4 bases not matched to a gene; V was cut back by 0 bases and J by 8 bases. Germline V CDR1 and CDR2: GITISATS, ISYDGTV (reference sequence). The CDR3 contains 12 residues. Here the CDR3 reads CALWEVLHKKLF. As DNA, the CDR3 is TGTGCCTTGTGGGAGGTGCTGCATAAGAAACTCTTT.

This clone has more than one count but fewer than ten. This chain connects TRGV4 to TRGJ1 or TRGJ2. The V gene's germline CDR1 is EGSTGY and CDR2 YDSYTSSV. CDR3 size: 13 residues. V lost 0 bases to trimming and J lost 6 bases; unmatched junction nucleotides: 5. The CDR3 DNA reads TGTGCCACCTGGGATGGGTCGTGTTATAAGAAACTCTTT. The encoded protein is CATWDGSCYKKLF.

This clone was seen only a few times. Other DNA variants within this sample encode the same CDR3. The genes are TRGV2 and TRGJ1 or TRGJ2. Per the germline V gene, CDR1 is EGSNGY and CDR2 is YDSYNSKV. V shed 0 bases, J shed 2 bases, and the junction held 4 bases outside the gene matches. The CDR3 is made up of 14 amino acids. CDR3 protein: CATWDGPHYYKKLF. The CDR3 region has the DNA TGTGCCACCTGGGACGGGCCCCATTATTATAAGAAACTCTTT.

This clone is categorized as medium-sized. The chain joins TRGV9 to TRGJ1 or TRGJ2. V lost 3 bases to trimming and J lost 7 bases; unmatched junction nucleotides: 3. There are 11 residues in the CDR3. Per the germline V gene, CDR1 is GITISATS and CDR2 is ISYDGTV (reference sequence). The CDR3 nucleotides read TGTGCCTTGTGGGAGTACTATAAGAAACTCTTT. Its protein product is CALWEYYKKLF.

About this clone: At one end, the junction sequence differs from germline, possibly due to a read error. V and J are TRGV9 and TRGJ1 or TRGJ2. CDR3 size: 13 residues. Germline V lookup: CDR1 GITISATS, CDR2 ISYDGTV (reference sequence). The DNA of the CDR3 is TGTGCCTTGTGGGGGGTGCGGGTCTCTCGGAAACTCTTT. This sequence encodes CALWGVRVSRKLF.

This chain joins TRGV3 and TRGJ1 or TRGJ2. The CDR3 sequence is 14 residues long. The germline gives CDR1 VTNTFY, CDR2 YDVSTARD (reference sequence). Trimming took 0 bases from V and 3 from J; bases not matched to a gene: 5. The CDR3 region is CATWDRISYYKKLF. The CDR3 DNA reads TGTGCCACCTGGGACAGGATCTCTTATTATAAGAAACTCTTT.

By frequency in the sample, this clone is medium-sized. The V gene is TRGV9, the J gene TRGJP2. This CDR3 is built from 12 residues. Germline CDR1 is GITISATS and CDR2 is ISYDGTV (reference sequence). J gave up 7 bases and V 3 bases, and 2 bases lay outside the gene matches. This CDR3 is CALWEFDWIKTF. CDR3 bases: TGTGCCTTGTGGGAGTTTGATTGGATCAAGACGTTT.

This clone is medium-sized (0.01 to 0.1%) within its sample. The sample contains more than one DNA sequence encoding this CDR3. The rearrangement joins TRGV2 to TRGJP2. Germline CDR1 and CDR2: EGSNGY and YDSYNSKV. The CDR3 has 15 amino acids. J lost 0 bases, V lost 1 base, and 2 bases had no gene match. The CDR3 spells CATWDGYSSDWIKTF. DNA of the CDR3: TGTGCCACCTGGGACGGTTATAGTAGTGATTGGATCAAGACGTTT.

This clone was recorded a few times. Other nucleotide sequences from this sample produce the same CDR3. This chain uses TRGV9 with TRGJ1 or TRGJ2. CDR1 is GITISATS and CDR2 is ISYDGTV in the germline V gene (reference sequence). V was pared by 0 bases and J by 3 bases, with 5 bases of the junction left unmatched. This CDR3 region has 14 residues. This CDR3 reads CALWEVQVYYKKLF. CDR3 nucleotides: TGTGCCTTGTGGGAGGTGCAAGTTTATTATAAGAAACTCTTT.

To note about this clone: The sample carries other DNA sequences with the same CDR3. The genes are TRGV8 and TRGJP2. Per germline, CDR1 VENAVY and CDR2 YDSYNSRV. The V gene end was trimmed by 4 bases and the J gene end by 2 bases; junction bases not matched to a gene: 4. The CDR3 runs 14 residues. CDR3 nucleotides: TGTGCCACCTGGGACCCGAGTAGTGATTGGATCAAGACGTTT. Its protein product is CATWDPSSDWIKTF.

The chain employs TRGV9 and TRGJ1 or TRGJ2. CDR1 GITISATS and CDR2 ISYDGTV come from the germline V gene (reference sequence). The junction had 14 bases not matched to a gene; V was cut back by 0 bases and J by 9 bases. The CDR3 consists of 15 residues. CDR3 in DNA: TGTGCCTTGTGGGAGGTGTCGCTAAGAATCGGTAAGAAACTCTTT. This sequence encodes CALWEVSLRIGKKLF.

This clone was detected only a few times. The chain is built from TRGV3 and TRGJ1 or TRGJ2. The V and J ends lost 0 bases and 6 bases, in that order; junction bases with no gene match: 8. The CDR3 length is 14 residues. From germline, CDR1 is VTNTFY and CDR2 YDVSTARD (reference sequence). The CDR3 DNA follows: TGTGCCACCTGGGACAGGTATAAGCGTTATAAGAAACTCTTT. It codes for CATWDRYKRYKKLF.

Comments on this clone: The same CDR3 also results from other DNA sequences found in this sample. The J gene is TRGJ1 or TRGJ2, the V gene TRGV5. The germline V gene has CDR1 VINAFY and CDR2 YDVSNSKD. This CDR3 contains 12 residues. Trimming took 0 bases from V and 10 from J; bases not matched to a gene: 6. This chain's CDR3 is CATWDRPRKKLF. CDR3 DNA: TGTGCCACCTGGGACAGGCCCAGGAAGAAACTCTTT.